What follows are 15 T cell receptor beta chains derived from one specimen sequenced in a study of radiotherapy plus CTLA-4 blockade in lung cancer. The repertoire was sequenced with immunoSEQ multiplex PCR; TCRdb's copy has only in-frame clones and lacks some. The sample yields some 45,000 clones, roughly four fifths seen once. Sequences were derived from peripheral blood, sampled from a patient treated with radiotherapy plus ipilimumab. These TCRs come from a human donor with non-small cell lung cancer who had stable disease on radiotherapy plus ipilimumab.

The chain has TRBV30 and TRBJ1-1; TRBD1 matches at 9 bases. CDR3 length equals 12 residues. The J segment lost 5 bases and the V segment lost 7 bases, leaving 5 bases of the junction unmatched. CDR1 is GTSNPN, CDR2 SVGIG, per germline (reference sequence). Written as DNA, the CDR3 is TGTGCCTACCAGGACAGGGGAACTGAAGCTTTCTTT. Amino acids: CAYQDRGTEAFF.

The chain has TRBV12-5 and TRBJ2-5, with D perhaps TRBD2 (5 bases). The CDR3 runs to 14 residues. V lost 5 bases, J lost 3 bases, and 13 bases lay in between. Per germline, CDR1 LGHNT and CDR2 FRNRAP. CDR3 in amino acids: CASGGEHTKETQYF. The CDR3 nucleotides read TGTGCTAGTGGTGGGGAGCACACGAAAGAGACCCAGTACTTC.

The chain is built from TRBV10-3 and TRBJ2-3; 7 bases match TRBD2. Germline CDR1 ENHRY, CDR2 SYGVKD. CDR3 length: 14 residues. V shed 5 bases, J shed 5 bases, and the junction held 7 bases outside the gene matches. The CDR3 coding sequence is TGTGCCATCAGTATTGGACTAGTTGGAGATACGCAGTATTTT. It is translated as CAISIGLVGDTQYF.

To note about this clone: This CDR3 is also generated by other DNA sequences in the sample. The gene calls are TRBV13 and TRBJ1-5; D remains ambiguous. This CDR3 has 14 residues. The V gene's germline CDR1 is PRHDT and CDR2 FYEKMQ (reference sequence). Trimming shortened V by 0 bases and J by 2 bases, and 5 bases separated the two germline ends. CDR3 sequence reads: CASSLGRGNQPQHF. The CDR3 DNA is TGTGCCAGCAGCTTAGGGAGGGGCAATCAGCCCCAGCATTTT.

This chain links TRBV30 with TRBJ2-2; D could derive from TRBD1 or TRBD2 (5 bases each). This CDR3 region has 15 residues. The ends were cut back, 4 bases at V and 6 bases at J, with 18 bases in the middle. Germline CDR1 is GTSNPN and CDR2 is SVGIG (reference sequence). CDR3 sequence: CAWKVGTYWAGELFF. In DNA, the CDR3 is TGTGCCTGGAAGGTCGGGACCTATTGGGCCGGGGAGCTGTTTTTT.

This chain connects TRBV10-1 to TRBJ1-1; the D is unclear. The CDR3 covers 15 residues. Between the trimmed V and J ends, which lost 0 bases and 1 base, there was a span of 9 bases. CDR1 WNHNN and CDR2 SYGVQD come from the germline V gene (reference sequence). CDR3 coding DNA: TGCGCCAGCAGTGAGTCGGGGATGAGGAACACTGAAGCTTTCTTT. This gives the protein CASSESGMRNTEAFF.

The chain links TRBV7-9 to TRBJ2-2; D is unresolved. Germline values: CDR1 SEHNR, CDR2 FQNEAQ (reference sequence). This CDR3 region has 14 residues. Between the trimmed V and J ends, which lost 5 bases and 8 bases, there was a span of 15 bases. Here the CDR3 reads CASSLDLMRGELFF. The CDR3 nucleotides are TGTGCCAGCAGCCTAGATTTGATGAGGGGGGAGCTGTTTTTT.

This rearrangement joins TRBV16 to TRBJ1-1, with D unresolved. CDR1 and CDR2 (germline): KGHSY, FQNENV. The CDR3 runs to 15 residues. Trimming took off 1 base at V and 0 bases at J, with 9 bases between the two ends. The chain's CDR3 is CASSQFRLMNTEAFF. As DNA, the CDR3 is TGTGCCAGCAGCCAATTCCGCTTGATGAACACTGAAGCTTTCTTT.

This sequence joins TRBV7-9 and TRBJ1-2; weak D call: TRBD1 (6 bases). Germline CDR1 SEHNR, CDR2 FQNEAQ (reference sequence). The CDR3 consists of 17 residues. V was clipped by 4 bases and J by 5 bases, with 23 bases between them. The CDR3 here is CASSSPRLGAGVYGYTF. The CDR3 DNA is TGTGCCAGCAGCTCACCACGACTAGGGGCAGGGGTTTATGGCTACACCTTC.

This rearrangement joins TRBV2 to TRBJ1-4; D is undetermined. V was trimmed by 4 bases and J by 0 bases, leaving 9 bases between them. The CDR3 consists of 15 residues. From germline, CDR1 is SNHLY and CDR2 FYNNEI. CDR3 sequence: CASSVRLATNEKLFF. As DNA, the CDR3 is TGTGCCAGCAGTGTACGGTTAGCAACTAATGAAAAACTGTTTTTT.

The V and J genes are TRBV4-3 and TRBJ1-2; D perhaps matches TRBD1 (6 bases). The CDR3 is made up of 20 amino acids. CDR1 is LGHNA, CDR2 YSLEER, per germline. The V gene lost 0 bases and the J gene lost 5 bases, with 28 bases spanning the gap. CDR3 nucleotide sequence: TGCGCCAGCAGCCAAGATTTTACCCCCAGGACAGAAAACTTCCCATATGGCTACACCTTC. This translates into CASSQDFTPRTENFPYGYTF.

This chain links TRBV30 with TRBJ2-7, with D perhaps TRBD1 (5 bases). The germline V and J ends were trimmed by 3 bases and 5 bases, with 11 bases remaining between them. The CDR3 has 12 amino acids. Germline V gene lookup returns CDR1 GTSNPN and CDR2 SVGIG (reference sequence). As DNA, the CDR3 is TGTGCCTGGAGCCACACCAGGGACGAGCAGTACTTC. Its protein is CAWSHTRDEQYF.

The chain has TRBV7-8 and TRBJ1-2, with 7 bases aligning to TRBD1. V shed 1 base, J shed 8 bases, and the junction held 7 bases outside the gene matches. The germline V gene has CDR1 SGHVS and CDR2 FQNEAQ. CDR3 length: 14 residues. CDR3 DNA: TGTGCCAGCAGCTTAGGGACAGGCTATTCGGGCTACACCTTC. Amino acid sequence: CASSLGTGYSGYTF.

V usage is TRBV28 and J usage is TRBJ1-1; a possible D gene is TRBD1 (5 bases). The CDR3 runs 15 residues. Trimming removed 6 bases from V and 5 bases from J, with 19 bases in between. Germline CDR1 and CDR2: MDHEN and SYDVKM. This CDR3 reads CASSPAGSIGTEAFF. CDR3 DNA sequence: TGTGCCAGCAGCCCTGCAGGGAGTATTGGGACTGAAGCTTTCTTT.

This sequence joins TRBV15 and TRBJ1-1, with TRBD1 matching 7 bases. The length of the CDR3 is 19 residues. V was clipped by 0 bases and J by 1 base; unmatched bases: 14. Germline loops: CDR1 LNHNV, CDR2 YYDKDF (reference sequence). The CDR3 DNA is TGTGCCACCAGCAGAGATTACGCTGCTTTAGGGACAGAGAACACTGAAGCTTTCTTT. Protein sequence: CATSRDYAALGTENTEAFF.